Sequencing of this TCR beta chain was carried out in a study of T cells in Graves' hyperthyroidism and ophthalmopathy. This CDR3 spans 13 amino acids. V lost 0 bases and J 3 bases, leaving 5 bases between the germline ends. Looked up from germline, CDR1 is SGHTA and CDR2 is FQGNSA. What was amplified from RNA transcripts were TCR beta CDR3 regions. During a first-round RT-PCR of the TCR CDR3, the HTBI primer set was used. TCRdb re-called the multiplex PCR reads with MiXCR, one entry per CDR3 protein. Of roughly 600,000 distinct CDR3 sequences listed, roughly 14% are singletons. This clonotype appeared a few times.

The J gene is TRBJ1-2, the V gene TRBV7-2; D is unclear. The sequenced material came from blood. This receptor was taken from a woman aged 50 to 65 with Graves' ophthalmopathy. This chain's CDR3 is CASSLAPDYGYTF. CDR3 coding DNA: TGTGCCAGCAGCTTAGCCCCCGACTATGGCTACACCTTC.